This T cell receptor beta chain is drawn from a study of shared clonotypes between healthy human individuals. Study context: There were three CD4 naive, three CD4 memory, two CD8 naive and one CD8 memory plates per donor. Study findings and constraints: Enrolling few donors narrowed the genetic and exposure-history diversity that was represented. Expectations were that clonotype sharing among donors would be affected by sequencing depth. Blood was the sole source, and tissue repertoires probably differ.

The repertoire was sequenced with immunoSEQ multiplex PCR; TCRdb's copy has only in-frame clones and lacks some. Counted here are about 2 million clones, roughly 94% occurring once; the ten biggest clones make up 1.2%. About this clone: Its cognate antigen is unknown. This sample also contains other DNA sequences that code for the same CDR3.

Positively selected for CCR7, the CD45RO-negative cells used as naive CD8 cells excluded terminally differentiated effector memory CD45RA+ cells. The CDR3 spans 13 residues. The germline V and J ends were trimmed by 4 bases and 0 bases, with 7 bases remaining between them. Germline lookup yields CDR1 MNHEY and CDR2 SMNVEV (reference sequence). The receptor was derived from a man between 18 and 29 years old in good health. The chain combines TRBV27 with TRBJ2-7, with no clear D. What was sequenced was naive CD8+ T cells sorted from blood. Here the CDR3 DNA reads TGTGCCAGCAGTTGGGGTTTCTCCTACGAGCAGTACTTC. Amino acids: CASSWGFSYEQYF.